These 9 T cell receptor beta chains share one sample of origin, sequenced in a study of shared T cell receptors in the human thymus. Generated by immunoSEQ multiplex PCR, the TCRdb table keeps only in-frame clones and is missing some. Among approximately 730,000 clones listed, around 85% were seen once. This sample was shared with a second study, whose subject was human thymus T cells.

The sequenced sample consisted of thymocytes. These receptors originate from a girl in the first two years of life with a congenital heart defect.

The V and J genes are TRBV29-1 and TRBJ1-2; 9 nucleotides match TRBD1. The CDR3 runs to 18 residues. The junction had 23 bases not matched to a gene; V was cut back by 6 bases and J by 6 bases. CDR1 and CDR2 from the germline V gene are SQVTM and ANQGSEA. CDR3 sequence: CSVPAPGQGLVTVDGYTF. CDR3 bases: TGCAGCGTGCCCGCTCCGGGACAGGGTTTAGTAACCGTGGATGGCTACACCTTC.

The chain links TRBV29-1 to TRBJ2-7; 9 bases match TRBD1. The CDR3 length is 12 residues. V was clipped by 6 bases and J by 3 bases; unmatched bases: 3. In germline, CDR1 is SQVTM, CDR2 ANQGSEA. DNA for the CDR3: TGCAGCGTCCGGACAGGGGTCTACGAGCAGTACTTC. It codes for CSVRTGVYEQYF.

V gene TRBV28 combines with J gene TRBJ1-5; D might be TRBD1 (6 bases). This CDR3 has 15 residues. The V gene lost 3 bases and the J gene lost 7 bases, with 16 bases spanning the gap. CDR1 MDHEN and CDR2 SYDVKM come from the germline V gene. The CDR3 loop is CASSFGGQEGQPQHF. In DNA form, the CDR3 reads TGTGCCAGCAGTTTCGGGGGGCAGGAGGGCCAGCCCCAGCATTTT.

This clone was observed a single time. The V and J genes are TRBV4-3 and TRBJ2-5, with D possibly matching TRBD2 (6 bases). Between the trimmed V and J ends, which lost 3 bases and 4 bases, there was a span of 21 bases. From germline, CDR1 is LGHNA and CDR2 YSLEER. CDR3 length: 17 amino acids. DNA of the CDR3: TGCGCCAGCAGCCATCGGAGGACTAATGTGGTCGCAGAGACCCAGTACTTC. Amino acids: CASSHRRTNVVAETQYF.

The chain is built from TRBV4-1 and TRBJ2-3, with D possibly TRBD1 on 5 matching bases. CDR1 MGHRA and CDR2 YSYEKL come from the germline V gene. Between the trimmed V and J ends, which lost 6 bases and 3 bases, there was a span of 13 bases. The CDR3 has 14 residues. The CDR3 sequence is CASRVGQGTDTQYF. CDR3 in DNA: TGCGCCAGCAGGGTAGGACAAGGGACAGATACGCAGTATTTT.

The chain couples TRBV25-1 to TRBJ1-2; no firm D call. The germline CDR1 and CDR2 sequences are MGHDK and SYGVNS. CDR3 length: 13 residues. V lost 1 base and J lost 2, with 5 bases in between. The CDR3 DNA reads TGTGCCAGCAGTGAATCGGTAAACTATGGCTACACCTTC. Amino acids: CASSESVNYGYTF.

This clone was detected only once. This chain links TRBV19 with TRBJ2-1, with TRBD2 matching 14 bases. Germline CDR1 is LNHDA and CDR2 is SQIVND (reference sequence). The CDR3 length is 15 residues. Trimming took 6 bases from V and 6 from J; bases not matched to a gene: 4. In DNA, the CDR3 is TGTGCCAGTAGCCCGACTAGCGGGGGGGCCAATGAGCAGTTCTTC. This gives the protein CASSPTSGGANEQFF.

This chain joins TRBV7-9 and TRBJ1-2; TRBD1 might be the D (5 bases). CDR1 and CDR2 from the germline V gene are SEHNR and FQNEAQ (reference sequence). CDR3 length: 14 amino acids. V lost 0 bases, J lost 7 bases, and 12 bases lay in between. CDR3 amino acids: CASSLAVGVSGYTF. In DNA, the CDR3 is TGTGCCAGCAGCTTAGCGGTAGGGGTCTCTGGCTACACCTTC.

The CDR3: CASSYTRGREAFF. The CDR3 bases are TGTGCCAGCAGTTACACCAGGGGAAGGGAAGCTTTCTTT. The chain is built from TRBV6-5 and TRBJ1-1, with a possible D match to TRBD1 (6 bases). V lost 2 bases to trimming and J lost 8 bases, with 12 bases between them. The length of the CDR3 is 13 residues. Germline values: CDR1 MNHEY, CDR2 SVGAGI.